The text below deals with one TCR beta chain. The data are from a study of blood T cell repertoires in COVID-19. Study details: Acute-phase and convalescent COVID-19 samples originated in the United States, Italy and Spain. PBMCs, B-cell-depleted T cells, or T cells were the source of the cDNA or gDNA that made up the material.

Seattle-derived patients entered the study during active infection and were followed longitudinally. The CDR3 totals 16 residues. Germline V lookup: CDR1 SGHRS, CDR2 YFSETQ. Trimming at V came to 1 base and at J to 2 bases, leaving 5 bases not matched to a gene. Original data processing: Cell counts per sample came from amplifying reference gene primers. Using immunoSEQ multiplex PCR, the repertoire was profiled, and TCRdb retains in-frame clones only, with some absent. The V and J calls and clone size are taken from that table; D and trimming were inferred from the DNA. In the table there are roughly 100,000 clones, just over 85% of which are singletons.

The clonotype comes from a man in his fifties with COVID-19, enrolled during active disease. The chain joins TRBV5-1 to TRBJ2-1; 8 bases are a match to TRBD1. The specimen was peripheral blood. The CDR3 DNA reads as TGCGCCAGCAGCTTGTCCTTCAGGGGGCCCTACAATGAGCAGTTCTTC. Amino acid sequence: CASSLSFRGPYNEQFF.